Listed here is a single T cell receptor beta chain. Its target is unknown. Assay: immunoSEQ multiplex PCR; the TCRdb copy retains only in-frame clones and omits some. The table lists 73,000 or so clones, approximately 85% of them singletons, with about 0.42% in the top ten. This entry belongs to a study of OX40 agonist ivuxolimab in advanced cancers. The wider study: The study gave patients intravenous ivuxolimab at 0.01 to 10 mg/kg every 2 weeks. Dose-escalation patients had hepatocellular carcinoma, melanoma, renal cell or head and neck cancer. Study-level results: Partial responders treated at 0.1-3.0 mg/kg exhibited clonal expansion among the lowest measured. Part of the nonresponder group also had normalized T-cell clonal expansion that was low.

The CDR3 totals 12 residues. Germline assignment: CDR1 SNHLY and CDR2 FYNNEI. Deletions cut 4 bases from V and 2 bases from J, with 4 bases between. Material: CD4+ or CD8+ T cells sorted from blood, obtained in a trial of the OX40 agonist ivuxolimab. The V call is TRBV2, the J call TRBJ2-3; D unclear. This clonotype was obtained from an adult with an advanced solid tumor such as melanoma, head and neck, liver or kidney cancer. Written as DNA, the CDR3 is TGTGCCAGCAGTGCAAACACAGATACGCAGTATTTT. The encoded protein is CASSANTDTQYF.